These 3 T cell receptor beta chains were all obtained from the same sample, sequenced in a study of blood T cell repertoires in COVID-19. Assay used: immunoSEQ multiplex PCR; TCRdb lists only in-frame clones, some missing. The sample carries hundreds of thousands of clones, almost 85% recorded once. Material for sequencing was peripheral blood. The receptors come from a woman of 80 years or more with acute or convalescent COVID-19.

A single count supports this clone. J is TRBJ2-7 and V is TRBV3-1 (or the pseudogene TRBV3-2), with 11 bases matching TRBD2. The germline CDR1 and CDR2 sequences are LGHDT and YNNKEL (reference sequence). The CDR3 length is 17 residues. V dropped 4 bases and J dropped 3; count of bases not matched to a gene: 11. CDR3 nucleotide sequence: TGTGCCAGCAGCCTTACTAGCGGGAGATCCCGGGACTACGAGCAGTACTTC. It is translated as CASSLTSGRSRDYEQYF.

J is TRBJ1-2 and V is TRBV3-1 (or the pseudogene TRBV3-2); D is perhaps TRBD1 (5 bases). This CDR3 has 14 residues. The germline V gene encodes CDR1 LGHDT and CDR2 YNNKEL (reference sequence). V dropped 1 base and J dropped 5 bases, with 11 bases sitting between them. The CDR3 DNA reads TGTGCCAGCAGCCAAGCCGGCGGGGGATATGGCTACACCTTC. Protein sequence: CASSQAGGGYGYTF.

About this clone: This may be a read error, as it is one base from a much larger clone. Other nucleotide sequences from this sample produce the same CDR3. V gene TRBV18 combines with J gene TRBJ2-5, with 7 nucleotides matching TRBD2. This CDR3 comprises 13 residues. Germline assignment: CDR1 KGHSH and CDR2 LQKENI. V lost 3 bases to trimming and J lost 2 bases; unmatched junction nucleotides: 0. The CDR3 sequence: CASSPGGQETQYF. In DNA, the CDR3 is TGTGCCAGCTCACCGGGGGGGCAAGAGACCCAGTACTTC. The full variable domain, with the rest looked up from reference TRBV18 and TRBJ2-5, is NAGVMQNPRHLVRRRGQEARLRCSPMKGHSHVYWYRQLPEEGLKFMVYLQKENIIDESGMPKERFSAEFPKEGPSILRIQQVVRGDSAAYFCASSPGGQETQYFGPGTRLLVL.